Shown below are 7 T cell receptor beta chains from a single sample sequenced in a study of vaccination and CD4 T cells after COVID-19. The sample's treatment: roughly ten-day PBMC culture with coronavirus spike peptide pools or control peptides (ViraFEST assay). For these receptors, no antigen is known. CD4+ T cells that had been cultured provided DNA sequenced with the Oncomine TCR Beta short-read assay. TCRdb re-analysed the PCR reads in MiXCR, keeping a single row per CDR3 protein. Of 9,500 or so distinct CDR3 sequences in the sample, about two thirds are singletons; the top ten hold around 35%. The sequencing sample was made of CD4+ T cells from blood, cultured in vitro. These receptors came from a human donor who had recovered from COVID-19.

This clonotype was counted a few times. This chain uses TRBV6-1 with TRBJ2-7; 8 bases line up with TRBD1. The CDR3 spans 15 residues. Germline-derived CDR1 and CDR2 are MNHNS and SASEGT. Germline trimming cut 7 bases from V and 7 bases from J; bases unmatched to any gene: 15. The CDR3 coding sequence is TGTGCCAGCAAGGGCAGGGGGCTGCAGGGTGGGGAGCAGTACTTC. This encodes CASKGRGLQGGEQYF.

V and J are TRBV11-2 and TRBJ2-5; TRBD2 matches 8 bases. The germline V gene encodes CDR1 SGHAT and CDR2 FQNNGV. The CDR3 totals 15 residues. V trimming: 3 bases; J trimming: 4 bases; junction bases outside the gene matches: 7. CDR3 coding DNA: TGTGCCAGCAGCTTCGGGGGGGCTAGCGGAGAGACCCAGTACTTC. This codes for CASSFGGASGETQYF. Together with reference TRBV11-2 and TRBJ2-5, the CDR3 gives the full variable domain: EAGVAQSPRYKIIEKRQSVAFWCNPISGHATLYWYQQILGQGPKLLIQFQNNGVVDDSQLPKDRFSAERLKGVDSTLKIQPAKLEDSAVYLCASSFGGASGETQYFGPGTRLLVL.

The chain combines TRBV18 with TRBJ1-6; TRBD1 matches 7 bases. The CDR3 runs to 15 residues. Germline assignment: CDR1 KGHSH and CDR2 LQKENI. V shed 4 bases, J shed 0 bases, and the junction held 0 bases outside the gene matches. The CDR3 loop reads CASSRDSSYNSPLHF. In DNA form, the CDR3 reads TGTGCCAGCTCACGGGACAGCTCCTATAATTCACCCCTCCACTTT. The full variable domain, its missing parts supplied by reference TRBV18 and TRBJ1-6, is NAGVMQNPRHLVRRRGQEARLRCSPMKGHSHVYWYRQLPEEGLKFMVYLQKENIIDESGMPKERFSAEFPKEGPSILRIQQVVRGDSAAYFCASSRDSSYNSPLHFGNGTRLTVT.

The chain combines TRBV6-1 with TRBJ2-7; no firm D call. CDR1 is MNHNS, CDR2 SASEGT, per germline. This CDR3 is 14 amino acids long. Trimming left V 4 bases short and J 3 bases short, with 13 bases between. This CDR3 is CASSGEVPRYEQYF. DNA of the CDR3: TGTGCCAGCAGTGGAGAAGTTCCCCGCTACGAGCAGTACTTC.

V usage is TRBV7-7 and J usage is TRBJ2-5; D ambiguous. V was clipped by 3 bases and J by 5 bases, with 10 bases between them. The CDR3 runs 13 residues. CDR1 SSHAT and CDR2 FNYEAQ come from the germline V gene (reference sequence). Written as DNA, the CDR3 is TGTGCCAGCAGCTTTGGGGTAGGGGAGACCCAGTACTTC. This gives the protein CASSFGVGETQYF.

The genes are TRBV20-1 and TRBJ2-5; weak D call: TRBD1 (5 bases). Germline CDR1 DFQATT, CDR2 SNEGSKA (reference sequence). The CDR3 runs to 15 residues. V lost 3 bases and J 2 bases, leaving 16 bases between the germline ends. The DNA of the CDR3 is TGCAGTGCTAGCACTACCCCAGGGAATCAAGAGACCCAGTACTTC. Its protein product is CSASTTPGNQETQYF.

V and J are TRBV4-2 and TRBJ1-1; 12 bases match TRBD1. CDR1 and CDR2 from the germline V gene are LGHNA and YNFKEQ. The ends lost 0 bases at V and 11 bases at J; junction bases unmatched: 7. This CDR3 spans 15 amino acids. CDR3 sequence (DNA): TGTGCCAGCAGCCAAGAAGGGGACAGGGGGCCCCGGGCTTTCTTT. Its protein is CASSQEGDRGPRAFF.